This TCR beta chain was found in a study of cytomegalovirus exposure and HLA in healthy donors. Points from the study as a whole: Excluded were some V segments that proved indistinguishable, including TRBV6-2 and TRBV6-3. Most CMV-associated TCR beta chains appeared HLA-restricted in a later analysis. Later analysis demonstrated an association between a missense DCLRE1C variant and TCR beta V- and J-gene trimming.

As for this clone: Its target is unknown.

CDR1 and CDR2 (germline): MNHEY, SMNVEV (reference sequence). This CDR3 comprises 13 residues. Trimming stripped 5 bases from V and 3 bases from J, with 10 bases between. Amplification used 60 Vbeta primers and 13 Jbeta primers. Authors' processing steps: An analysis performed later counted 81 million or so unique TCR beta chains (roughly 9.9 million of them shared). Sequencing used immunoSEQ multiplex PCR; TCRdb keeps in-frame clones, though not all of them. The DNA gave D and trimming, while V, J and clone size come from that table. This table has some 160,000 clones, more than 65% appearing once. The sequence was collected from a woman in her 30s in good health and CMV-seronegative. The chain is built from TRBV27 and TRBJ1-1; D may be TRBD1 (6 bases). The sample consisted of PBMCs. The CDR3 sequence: CASSPDRYTEAFF. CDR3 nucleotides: TGTGCCAGCAGTCCCGACAGGTACACTGAAGCTTTCTTT.